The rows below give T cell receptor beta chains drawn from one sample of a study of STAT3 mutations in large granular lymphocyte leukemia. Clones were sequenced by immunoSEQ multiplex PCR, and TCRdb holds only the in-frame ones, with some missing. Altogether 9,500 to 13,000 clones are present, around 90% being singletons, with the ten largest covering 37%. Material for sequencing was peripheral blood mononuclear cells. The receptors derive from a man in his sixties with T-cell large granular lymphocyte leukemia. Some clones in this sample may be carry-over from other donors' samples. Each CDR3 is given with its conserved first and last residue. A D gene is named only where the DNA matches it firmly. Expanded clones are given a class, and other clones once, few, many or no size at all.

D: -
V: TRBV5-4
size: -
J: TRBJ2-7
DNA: TGTGCCAGCAGCCCCTCCCAAAGGGCGCCCTACGAGCAGTACTTC
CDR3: CASSPSQRAPYEQYF

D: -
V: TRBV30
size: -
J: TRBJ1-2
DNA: TGTGCCTGGAGGGCTTTCGGCACAACTTCTCACTATGGCTACACCTTC
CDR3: CAWRAFGTTSHYGYTF

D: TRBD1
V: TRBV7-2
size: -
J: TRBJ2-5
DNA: TGTGCCAGCAGCTTACTAGGGACAGGGAATGGAGAGACCCAGTACTTC
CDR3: CASSLLGTGNGETQYF

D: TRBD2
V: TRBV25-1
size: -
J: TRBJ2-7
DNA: TGTGCCAGCAGTGCCTCGACTAGCGAGGCCTACGAGCAGTACTTC
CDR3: CASSASTSEAYEQYF

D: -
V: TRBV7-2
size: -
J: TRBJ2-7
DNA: TGTGCCAGCAGCTTAGCAAGAGGAGGGCAGTACTTC
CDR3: CASSLARGGQYF

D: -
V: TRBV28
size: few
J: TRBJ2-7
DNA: TGTGCCAGCAGTACCCTATACGAGCAGTACTTC
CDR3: CASSTLYEQYF

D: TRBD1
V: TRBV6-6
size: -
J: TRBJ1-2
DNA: TGTGCCAGCAACCCCGGGACAGGGTCTAACTATGGCTACACCTTC
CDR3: CASNPGTGSNYGYTF

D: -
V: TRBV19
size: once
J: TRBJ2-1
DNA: TGTGCCAGTAGCCTCTCTGGTAACAATGAGCAGTTCTTC
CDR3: CASSLSGNNEQFF

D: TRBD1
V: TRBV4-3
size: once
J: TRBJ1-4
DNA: TGCGCCAGCAGCCAAGACCCTACAGGGGGGAATGAAAAACTGTTTTTT
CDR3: CASSQDPTGGNEKLFF

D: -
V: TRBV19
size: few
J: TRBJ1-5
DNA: TGTGCCAGTGGACAGTCGAGGACTTATCAGCCCCAGCATTTT
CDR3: CASGQSRTYQPQHF

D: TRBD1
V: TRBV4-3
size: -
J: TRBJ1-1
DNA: TGCGCCAGCAGCTACTTGCAGGGGGACGACACTGAAGCTTTCTTT
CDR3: CASSYLQGDDTEAFF

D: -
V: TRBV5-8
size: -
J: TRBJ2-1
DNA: TGTGCCAGCAGCCCGTGGGGGGGCCCCCTCGGTGAGCAGTTCTTC
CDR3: CASSPWGGPLGEQFF

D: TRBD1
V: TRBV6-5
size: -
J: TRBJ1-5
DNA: TGTGCCAGCAGTTACTCGACAGGGAGGGATCAGCCCCAGCATTTT
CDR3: CASSYSTGRDQPQHF

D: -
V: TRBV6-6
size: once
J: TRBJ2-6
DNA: TGTGCCAGCAGTTACGCCGGGTCTGGGGCCAACGTCCTGACTTTC
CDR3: CASSYAGSGANVLTF

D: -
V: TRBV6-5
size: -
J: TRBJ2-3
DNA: TGTGCCAGCAGAATATCCAGGGTTGGGACGCAGTATTTT
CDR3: CASRISRVGTQYF

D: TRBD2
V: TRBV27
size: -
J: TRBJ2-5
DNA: TGTGCCAGCAGCCCCCAGCTAGCGGGAGTTGAGACCCAGTACTTC
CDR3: CASSPQLAGVETQYF

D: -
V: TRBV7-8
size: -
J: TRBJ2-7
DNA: TGTGCCAGCAGCTTACGGGCAGGGAATATCTACGAGCAGTACTTC
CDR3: CASSLRAGNIYEQYF

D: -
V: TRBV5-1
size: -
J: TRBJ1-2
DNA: TGCGCCAGCAGCTTGGACAGGGTGCAGGGCTACACCTTC
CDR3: CASSLDRVQGYTF

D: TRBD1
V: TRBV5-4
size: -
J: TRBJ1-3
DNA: TGTGCCAGCAGCGACAGGGGTGGAAACACCATATATTTT
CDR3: CASSDRGGNTIYF

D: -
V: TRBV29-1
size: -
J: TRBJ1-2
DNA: TGCAGCGTTGATGGCGGGGGCGCCGGTGGCTACACCTTC
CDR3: CSVDGGGAGGYTF

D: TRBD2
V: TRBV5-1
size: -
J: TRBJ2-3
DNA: TGCGCCAGCAGCTTGGGACTAGCGGGGCGCACAGATACGCAGTATTTT
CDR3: CASSLGLAGRTDTQYF

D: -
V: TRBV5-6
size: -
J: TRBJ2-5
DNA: TGTGCCAGCAGCGGGGCCACCCAAGAGACCCAGTACTTC
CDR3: CASSGATQETQYF

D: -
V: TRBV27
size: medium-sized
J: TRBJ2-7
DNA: TGTGCCAGCAGTTGGAGCGGGGAGCAGTACTTC
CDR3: CASSWSGEQYF

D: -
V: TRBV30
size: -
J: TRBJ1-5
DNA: TGTGCCTGGAGGACACCTTATAGCAATCAGCCCCAGCATTTT
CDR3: CAWRTPYSNQPQHF

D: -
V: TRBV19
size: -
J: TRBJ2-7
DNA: TGTGCCAGTAGTATGAGGTCGGGTTCCCCCTCCTACGAGCAGTACTTC
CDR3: CASSMRSGSPSYEQYF

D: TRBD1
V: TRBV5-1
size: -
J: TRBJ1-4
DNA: TGCGCCAGCAGCGGGGGACAGGGTCTGTTTTTT
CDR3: CASSGGQGLFF

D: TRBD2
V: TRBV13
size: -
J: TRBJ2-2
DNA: TGTGCCAGCAGCCCAGGGAGGGCCCACGGGCGCTCGAACACCGGGGAGCTGTTTTTT
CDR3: CASSPGRAHGRSNTGELFF

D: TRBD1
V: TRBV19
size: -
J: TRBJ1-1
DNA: TGTGCCAGTAGTAGATGGGACAGGGGGCTTCCGAACACTGAAGCTTTCTTT
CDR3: CASSRWDRGLPNTEAFF

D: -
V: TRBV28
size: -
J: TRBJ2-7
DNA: TGTGCCAGCAGTGAATTCTACGAGCAGTACTTC
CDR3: CASSEFYEQYF

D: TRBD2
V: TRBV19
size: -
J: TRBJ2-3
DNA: TGTGCCAGTCGGCGGGAGGGCCTGACAGATACGCAGTATTTT
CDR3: CASRREGLTDTQYF

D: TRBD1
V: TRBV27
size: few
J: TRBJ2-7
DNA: TGTGCCAGCAGTTCCCGACAGGGGGCCTACGAGCAGTACTTC
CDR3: CASSSRQGAYEQYF